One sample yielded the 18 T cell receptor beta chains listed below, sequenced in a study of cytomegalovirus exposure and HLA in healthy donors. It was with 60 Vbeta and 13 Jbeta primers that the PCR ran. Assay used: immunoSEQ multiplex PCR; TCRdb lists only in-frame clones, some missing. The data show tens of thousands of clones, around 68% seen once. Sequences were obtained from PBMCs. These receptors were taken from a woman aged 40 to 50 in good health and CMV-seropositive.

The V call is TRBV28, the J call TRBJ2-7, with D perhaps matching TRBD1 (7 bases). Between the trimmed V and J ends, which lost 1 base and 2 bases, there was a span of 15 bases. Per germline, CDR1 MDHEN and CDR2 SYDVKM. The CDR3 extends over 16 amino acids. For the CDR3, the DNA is TGTGCCAGCAGTTTATTAGGAGGGGGCAAGACCTACGAGCAGTACTTC. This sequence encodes CASSLLGGGKTYEQYF. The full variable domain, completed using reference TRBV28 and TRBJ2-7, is DVKVTQSSRYLVKRTGEKVFLECVQDMDHENMFWYRQDPGLGLRLIYFSYDVKMKEKGDIPEGYSVSREKKERFSLILESASTNQTSMYLCASSLLGGGKTYEQYFGPGTRLTVT.

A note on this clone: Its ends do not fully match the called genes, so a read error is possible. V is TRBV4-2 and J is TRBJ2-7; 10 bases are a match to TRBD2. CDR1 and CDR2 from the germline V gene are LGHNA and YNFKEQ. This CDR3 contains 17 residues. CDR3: CASSQDRSGRAPYEQCF. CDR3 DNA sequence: TGTGCCAGCAGCCAAGATCGGAGCGGGAGGGCCCCCTACGAGCAGTGCTTC.

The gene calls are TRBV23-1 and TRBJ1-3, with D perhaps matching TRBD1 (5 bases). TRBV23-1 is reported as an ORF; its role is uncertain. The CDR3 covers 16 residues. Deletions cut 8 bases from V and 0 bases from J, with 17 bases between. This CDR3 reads CASLGTWGNSGNTIYF. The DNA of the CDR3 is TGCGCCAGCCTCGGTACCTGGGGCAACTCTGGAAACACCATATATTTT.

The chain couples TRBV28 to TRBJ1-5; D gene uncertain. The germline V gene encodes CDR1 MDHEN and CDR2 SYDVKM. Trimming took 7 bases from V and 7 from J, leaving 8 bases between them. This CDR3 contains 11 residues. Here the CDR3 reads CASTGGQPQHF. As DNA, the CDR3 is TGTGCCAGCACGGGAGGGCAGCCCCAGCATTTT.

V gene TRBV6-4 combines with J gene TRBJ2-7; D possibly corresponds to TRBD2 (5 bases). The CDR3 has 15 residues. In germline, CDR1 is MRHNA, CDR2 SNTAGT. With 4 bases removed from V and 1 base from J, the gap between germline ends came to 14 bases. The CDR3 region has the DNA TGTGCCAGCAGTGCCCAGCGGTGGAGGTCCTACGAGCAGTACTTC. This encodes CASSAQRWRSYEQYF.

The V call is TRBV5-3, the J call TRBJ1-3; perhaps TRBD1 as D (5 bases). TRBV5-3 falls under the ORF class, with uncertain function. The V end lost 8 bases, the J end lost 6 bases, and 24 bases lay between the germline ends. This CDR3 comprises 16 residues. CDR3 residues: CARIGGDGAIINTIYF. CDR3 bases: TGTGCCAGGATAGGCGGGGACGGGGCGATTATAAACACCATATATTTT.

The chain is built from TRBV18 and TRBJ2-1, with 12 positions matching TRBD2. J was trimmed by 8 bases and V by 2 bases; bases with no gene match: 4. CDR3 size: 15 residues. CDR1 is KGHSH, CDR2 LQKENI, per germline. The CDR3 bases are TGTGCCAGCTCACCAAGGACTAGCGGGACCGATGAGCAGTTCTTC. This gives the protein CASSPRTSGTDEQFF.

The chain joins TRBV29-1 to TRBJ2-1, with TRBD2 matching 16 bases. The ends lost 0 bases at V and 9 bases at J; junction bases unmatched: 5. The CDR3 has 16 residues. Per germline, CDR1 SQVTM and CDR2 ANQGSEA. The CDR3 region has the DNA TGCAGCGTTGAAGATCGGGGGACTAGCGGGAGGGCTGAGCAGTTCTTC. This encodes CSVEDRGTSGRAEQFF.

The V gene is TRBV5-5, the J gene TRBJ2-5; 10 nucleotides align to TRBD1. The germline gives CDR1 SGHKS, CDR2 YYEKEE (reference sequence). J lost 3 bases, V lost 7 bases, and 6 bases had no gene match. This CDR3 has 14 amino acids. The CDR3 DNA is TGTGCCAGCCAGAGGACAGGGGGGGAAGAGACCCAGTACTTC. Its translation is CASQRTGGEETQYF.

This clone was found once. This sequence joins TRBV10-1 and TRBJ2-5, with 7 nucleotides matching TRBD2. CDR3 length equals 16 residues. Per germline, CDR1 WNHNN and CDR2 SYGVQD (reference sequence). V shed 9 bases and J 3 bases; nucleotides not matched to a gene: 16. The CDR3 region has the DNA TGCGCCAGACCGAAGGGGAGGGCGGCAGGTGAAGAGACCCAGTACTTC. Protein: CARPKGRAAGEETQYF.

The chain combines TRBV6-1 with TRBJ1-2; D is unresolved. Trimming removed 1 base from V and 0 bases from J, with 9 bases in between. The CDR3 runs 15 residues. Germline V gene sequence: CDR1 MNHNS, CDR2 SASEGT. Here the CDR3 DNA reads TGTGCCAGCAGTGAAGATTTGGCCTCTAACTATGGCTACACCTTC. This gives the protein CASSEDLASNYGYTF.

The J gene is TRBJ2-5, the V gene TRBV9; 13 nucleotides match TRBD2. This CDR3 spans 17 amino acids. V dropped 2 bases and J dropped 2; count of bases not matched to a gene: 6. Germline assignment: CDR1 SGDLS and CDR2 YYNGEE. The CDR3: CASSVGPGLAGQETQYF. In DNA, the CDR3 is TGTGCCAGCAGCGTTGGACCGGGACTAGCGGGACAAGAGACCCAGTACTTC.

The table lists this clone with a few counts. The DNA for the CDR3 is TGTGCCATCAGAGACAGCTCATTGGGAGATACGCAGTATTTT. It specifies CAIRDSSLGDTQYF. This chain uses TRBV10-3 with TRBJ2-3; possible D gene TRBD1, 5 bases. Per germline, CDR1 ENHRY and CDR2 SYGVKD. The CDR3 runs 14 residues. Deletions cut 6 bases from V and 5 bases from J, with 15 bases between.

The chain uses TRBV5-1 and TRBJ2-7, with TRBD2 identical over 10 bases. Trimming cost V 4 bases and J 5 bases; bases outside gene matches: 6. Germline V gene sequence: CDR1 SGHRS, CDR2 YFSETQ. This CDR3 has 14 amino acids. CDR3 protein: CASSGSSGSDEQYF. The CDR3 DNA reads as TGCGCCAGCAGCGGCTCTAGCGGGAGCGACGAGCAGTACTTC.

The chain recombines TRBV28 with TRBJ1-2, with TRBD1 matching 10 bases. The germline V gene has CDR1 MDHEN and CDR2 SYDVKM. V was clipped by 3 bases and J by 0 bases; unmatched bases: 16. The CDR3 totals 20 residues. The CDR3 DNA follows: TGTGCCAGCAGTTTGCCTCTCGGGGACAGGGGAGGGGATACTAACTATGGCTACACCTTC. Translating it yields CASSLPLGDRGGDTNYGYTF.

The chain's CDR3 is CASSQDNGGLAGIGETQYF. The DNA for the CDR3 is TGCGCCAGCAGCCAAGATAATGGCGGACTAGCGGGAATTGGAGAGACCCAGTACTTC. The chain links TRBV4-3 to TRBJ2-5, with TRBD2 matching over 12 bases. CDR1 LGHNA and CDR2 YSLEER come from the germline V gene. The CDR3 spans 19 residues. V dropped 0 bases and J dropped 4; count of bases not matched to a gene: 12.

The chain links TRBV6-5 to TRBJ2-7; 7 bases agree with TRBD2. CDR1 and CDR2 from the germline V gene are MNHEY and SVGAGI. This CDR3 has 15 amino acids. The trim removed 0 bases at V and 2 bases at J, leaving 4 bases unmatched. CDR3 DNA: TGTGCCAGCAGTTACTCTAGCGGGCAGACCTACGAGCAGTACTTC. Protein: CASSYSSGQTYEQYF.

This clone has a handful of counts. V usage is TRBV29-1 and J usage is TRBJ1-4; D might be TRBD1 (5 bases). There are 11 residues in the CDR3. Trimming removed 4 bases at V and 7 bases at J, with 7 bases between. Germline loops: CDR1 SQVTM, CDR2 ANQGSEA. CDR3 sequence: CSVGTPEKLFF. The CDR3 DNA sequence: TGCAGCGTTGGGACACCTGAAAAACTGTTTTTT.